The sequence of this T cell receptor (beta chain) was determined in a study of CD8+ T cells in alopecia areata. In the case of this clone: The target antigen is unknown.

Sample treatment: oral pan-JAK inhibitor, 5-10 mg twice daily. RNA was extracted and reverse transcribed into cDNA as the sequencing template. Some clones are missing from TCRdb's copy, which holds only in-frame ones; the method was immunoSEQ multiplex PCR. The data show more than 90,000 clones, with under 70% seen just once and 15% to 19% held by the top ten. Study-wide results and caveats: Because one nonresponder was included, the link of baseline CD8+ expansion to response is considered uncertain. Scalp lesions, especially in alopecia totalis/universalis, had higher clonality than normal scalp.

This CDR3 region has 16 residues. The germline V and J ends were trimmed by 8 bases and 5 bases, with 22 bases remaining between them. Germline assignment: CDR1 SEHNR and CDR2 FQNEAQ (reference sequence). This specimen consisted of CD8+ T cells sorted from blood, obtained at week 4, from a patient treated with tofacitinib. The receptor's source is a human donor with alopecia areata. V is TRBV7-9 and J is TRBJ2-1, with D maybe TRBD1 (6 bases). The CDR3 DNA reads TGTGCCAGCGGCACGAGCCGGACAGACCTGAACAATGAGCAGTTCTTC. Encoded protein: CASGTSRTDLNNEQFF.